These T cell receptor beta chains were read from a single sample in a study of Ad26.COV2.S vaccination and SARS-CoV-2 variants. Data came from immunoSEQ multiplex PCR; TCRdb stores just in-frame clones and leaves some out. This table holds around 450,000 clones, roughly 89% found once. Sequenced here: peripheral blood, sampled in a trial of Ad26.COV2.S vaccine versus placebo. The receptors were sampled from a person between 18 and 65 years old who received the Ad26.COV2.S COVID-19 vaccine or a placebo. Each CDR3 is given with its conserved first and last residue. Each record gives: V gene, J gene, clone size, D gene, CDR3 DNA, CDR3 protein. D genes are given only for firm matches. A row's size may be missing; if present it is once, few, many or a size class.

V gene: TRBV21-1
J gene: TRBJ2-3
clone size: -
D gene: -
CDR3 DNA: TGTGCCAGCAGCTATCTAGGGGAGACAGATACGCAGTATTTT
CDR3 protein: CASSYLGETDTQYF

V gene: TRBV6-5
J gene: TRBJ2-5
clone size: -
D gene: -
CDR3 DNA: TGTGCCAGCAAACAATCCCAGACCCAGTACTTC
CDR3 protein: CASKQSQTQYF

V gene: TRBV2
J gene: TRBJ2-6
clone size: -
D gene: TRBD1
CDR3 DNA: TGTGCCAGCAGTCTTGGACAGGGAATGTCTGGGGCCAACGTCCTGACTTTC
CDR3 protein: CASSLGQGMSGANVLTF

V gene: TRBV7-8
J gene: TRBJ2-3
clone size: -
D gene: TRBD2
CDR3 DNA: TGTGCCAGCAGCTGGAGCGGGAGAGCAGATACGCAGTATTTT
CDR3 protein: CASSWSGRADTQYF

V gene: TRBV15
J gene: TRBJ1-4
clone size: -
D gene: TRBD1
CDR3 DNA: TGTGCCACCAGCAGAGCCACAGGGGGCTGGGGGGATAATGAAAAACTGTTTTTT
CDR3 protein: CATSRATGGWGDNEKLFF

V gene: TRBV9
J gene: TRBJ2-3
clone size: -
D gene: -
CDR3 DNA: TGTGCCAGCAGCGTCCGGGACATCTCCACAGATACGCAGTATTTT
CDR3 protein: CASSVRDISTDTQYF

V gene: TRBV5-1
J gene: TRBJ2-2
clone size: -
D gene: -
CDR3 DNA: TGCGCCAGCAGACGAGGGTTGAACACCGGGGAGCTGTTTTTT
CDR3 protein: CASRRGLNTGELFF

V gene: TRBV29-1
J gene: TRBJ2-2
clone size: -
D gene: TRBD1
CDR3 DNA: TGCAGCGTTGTACAGGGGGCAAACACCGGGGAGCTGTTTTTT
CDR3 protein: CSVVQGANTGELFF

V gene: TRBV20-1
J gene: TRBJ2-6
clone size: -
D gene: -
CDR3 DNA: TGCAGTGCTAGTATGGGGTCTGGGGCCAACGTCCTGACTTTC
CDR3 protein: CSASMGSGANVLTF

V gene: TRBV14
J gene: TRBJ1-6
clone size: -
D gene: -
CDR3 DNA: TGTGCCAGCAGCCTCTACCTCGCACCTAATTCACCCCTCCACTTT
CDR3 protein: CASSLYLAPNSPLHF

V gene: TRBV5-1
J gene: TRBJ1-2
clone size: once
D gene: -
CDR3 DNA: TGCGCCAGCAGCTTGGTCGTACCACCGAACTATGGCTACACCTTC
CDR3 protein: CASSLVVPPNYGYTF

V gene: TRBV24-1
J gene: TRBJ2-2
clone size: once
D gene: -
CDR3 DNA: TGTGCCACCAGTGACCCAACTGGGACGGGGCGGCCGAACACCGGGGAGCTGTTTTTT
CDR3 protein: CATSDPTGTGRPNTGELFF

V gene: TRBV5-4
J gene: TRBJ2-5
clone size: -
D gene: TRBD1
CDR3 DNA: TGTGCCAGCAGCTGGACAGGGTCCCAAGAGACCCAGTACTTC
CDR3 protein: CASSWTGSQETQYF